This T cell receptor (beta chain) was captured by sequencing in a study of blood T cells in healthy people across ages. Then a second PCR, running about 7 to 11 cycles, was carried out with a sample-barcoded 5' primer and a J-beta primer mix. TCRdb re-called the 5' RACE reads with MiXCR, one entry per CDR3 protein. This table holds roughly 640,000 distinct CDR3 sequences, roughly 31% found once. Whole-study results and caveats: The recorded TCR beta diversity per million T cells decreased in a roughly linear manner with age. A strong correlation between TCR beta diversity and naive T cell percentage was seen.

It was approximately 10 milliliters of peripheral blood that were drawn from each donor. CDR1 is SGHTA and CDR2 is FQGNSA in the germline V gene. The CDR3 contains 17 residues. There are a few counts of this clonotype. The antigen is undetermined. A much larger clone is a single base away; this may be a read error. This sequence originates from an elderly woman in good health. What was sequenced was blood. The chain is built from TRBV7-2 and TRBJ2-1, with D maybe TRBD2 (6 bases). The end of the DNA is better explained by TRBJ2-7, so the J call may be wrong. In DNA form, the CDR3 reads TGTGCCAGCTCCAGCTCCGGGAGACGGGGCTCCTACAATGAGCAGTACTTC. This codes for CASSSSGRRGSYNEQYF.